These 23 T cell receptor beta chains originate from one sample sequenced in a study of blood T cell repertoires in COVID-19. Libraries were prepared by immunoSEQ multiplex PCR; TCRdb keeps only in-frame clonotypes and omits some of them. The sample has 130,000 or so clones; about 87% are singletons. The sequencing sample was made of peripheral blood. The receptor set was obtained from a man aged 50 to 59 with active COVID-19.

V usage is TRBV3-1 (or the pseudogene TRBV3-2) and J usage is TRBJ1-1; no clear D. The CDR3 has 13 amino acids. The germline V and J ends were trimmed by 0 bases and 5 bases, with 7 bases remaining between them. Germline CDR1 and CDR2: LGHDT and YNNKEL (reference sequence). The DNA for the CDR3 is TGTGCCAGCAGCCAAGACAGTTCGACTGAAGCTTTCTTT. This sequence encodes CASSQDSSTEAFF.

Comments on this clone: The junction departs from the called germline gene at one end, perhaps through a read error. The V gene is TRBV29-1, the J gene TRBJ1-1, with 7 bases identical to TRBD1. The germline V gene encodes CDR1 SQVTM and CDR2 ANQGSEA. This CDR3 contains 15 residues. The CDR3 region is CSVQEGASGPTEAFF. In DNA, the CDR3 is TGCAGCGTTCAAGAGGGGGCGTCGGGTCCAACTGAAGCTTTCTTT.

The DNA of the CDR3 is TGTGCCAGCAGCTTGGAGCCGAGCGGGGCGAATGAGCAGTTCTTC. It translates to CASSLEPSGANEQFF. The chain combines TRBV5-4 with TRBJ2-1, with 7 bases matching TRBD2. Germline values: CDR1 SGHNT, CDR2 YYREEE (reference sequence). This CDR3 is 15 amino acids long. V gave up 0 bases and J gave up 7 bases; unmatched junction bases: 7.

The J gene is TRBJ1-3, the V gene TRBV5-1; D is ambiguous. CDR1 and CDR2 from the germline V gene are SGHRS and YFSETQ. Between the trimmed V and J ends, which lost 0 bases and 1 base, there was a span of 8 bases. The CDR3 runs to 15 residues. CDR3 amino acids: CASSLGPSSGNTIYF. DNA for the CDR3: TGCGCCAGCAGCTTGGGCCCCAGTTCTGGAAACACCATATATTTT.

The rearrangement uses TRBV20-1 and TRBJ2-7; possibly TRBD2 for D (5 bases). Germline CDR1 and CDR2: DFQATT and SNEGSKA (reference sequence). Trimming took off 6 bases at V and 6 bases at J, with 12 bases between the two ends. The CDR3 is 11 amino acids. The CDR3 DNA sequence: TGCAGTGCGTATGAGGGCCGCGAGCAGTACTTC. Its translation: CSAYEGREQYF.

The sample holds a few counts of this clone. The chain employs TRBV7-9 and TRBJ1-5; TRBD1 aligns across 8 bases. Germline-derived CDR1 and CDR2 are SEHNR and FQNEAQ (reference sequence). CDR3 size: 16 residues. Trimming took 5 bases from V and 5 from J; bases not matched to a gene: 11. In DNA form, the CDR3 reads TGTGCCAGCAGCCCCCGACAGGGGAGGGAGGATCAGCCCCAGCATTTT. Protein product: CASSPRQGREDQPQHF.

This sequence joins TRBV7-2 and TRBJ2-3, with D perhaps matching TRBD2 (6 bases). Looked up from germline, CDR1 is SGHTA and CDR2 is FQGNSA. V lost 2 bases, J lost 1 base, and 16 bases lay in between. The CDR3 sequence is 17 residues long. The CDR3 sequence is CASSLRPGPGGTDTQYF. In DNA, the CDR3 is TGTGCCAGCAGCTTACGGCCGGGGCCGGGGGGCACAGATACGCAGTATTTT.

The CDR3 sequence: CASSPTRGVSGDEQYF. In DNA, the CDR3 is TGCGCCAGCAGCCCAACCCGGGGTGTGAGCGGGGACGAGCAGTACTTC. The V gene is TRBV5-1, the J gene TRBJ2-7, with 7 bases lining up with TRBD2. The V gene's germline CDR1 is SGHRS and CDR2 YFSETQ. Trimming cost V 4 bases and J 5 bases; bases outside gene matches: 15. The CDR3 has 16 residues.

This chain joins TRBV5-1 and TRBJ2-5; TRBD1 might be the D (6 bases). Deletions cut 4 bases from V and 4 bases from J, with 17 bases between. CDR1 and CDR2 from the germline V gene are SGHRS and YFSETQ. This CDR3 region has 15 residues. This CDR3 reads CASSSTGTRRETQYF. The CDR3 nucleotides read TGCGCCAGCAGCAGTACCGGGACAAGGAGAGAGACCCAGTACTTC. Filled out from reference TRBV5-1 and TRBJ2-5, the complete variable domain reads KAGVTQTPRYLIKTRGQQVTLSCSPISGHRSVSWYQQTPGQGLQFLFEYFSETQRNKGNFPGRFSGRQFSNSRSEMNVSTLELGDSALYLCASSSTGTRRETQYFGPGTRLLVL.

The V gene is TRBV5-4, the J gene TRBJ2-1; 12 nucleotides align to TRBD1. V was clipped by 4 bases and J by 6 bases; unmatched bases: 5. The CDR3 has 15 amino acids. Germline CDR1 is SGHNT and CDR2 is YYREEE (reference sequence). The CDR3 loop is CASSPRDRGRNEQFF. The CDR3 DNA reads as TGTGCCAGCAGCCCCCGGGACAGGGGGCGCAATGAGCAGTTCTTC.

The rearrangement joins TRBV6-5 to TRBJ1-2; D not certain. V gave up 7 bases and J gave up 8 bases, with 17 bases separating them. Germline V gives CDR1 MNHEY, CDR2 SVGAGI. The CDR3 spans 13 residues. The chain's CDR3 is CASTLGGGGGYTF. In DNA, the CDR3 is TGTGCCAGCACCCTGGGAGGAGGAGGGGGCTACACCTTC.

This chain connects TRBV5-4 to TRBJ2-3; 14 positions match TRBD2. This CDR3 is 16 amino acids long. Germline trimming cut 5 bases from V and 0 bases from J; bases unmatched to any gene: 2. From germline, CDR1 is SGHNT and CDR2 YYREEE (reference sequence). CDR3 in amino acids: CASSRLAGGSTDTQYF. CDR3 coding DNA: TGTGCCAGCAGTCGACTAGCGGGGGGGAGCACAGATACGCAGTATTTT. The full variable domain, in which reference TRBV5-4 and TRBJ2-3 provide the parts outside the CDR3, is ETGVTQSPTHLIKTRGQQVTLRCSSQSGHNTVSWYQQALGQGPQFIFQYYREEENGRGNFPPRFSGLQFPNYSSELNVNALELDDSALYLCASSRLAGGSTDTQYFGPGTRLTVL.

The chain is built from TRBV6-5 and TRBJ1-4, with a weak D call TRBD1 (6 bases). Germline CDR1 is MNHEY and CDR2 is SVGAGI. The CDR3 has 13 residues. V was shortened by 9 bases and J by 8 bases, with 16 bases between the two germline ends. CDR3 nucleotides: TGTGCCAGTTTTCCAGGGGTTGGGGAAAAACTGTTTTTT. Translated, it gives CASFPGVGEKLFF.

This clone was recorded once. The chain carries TRBV6-5 and TRBJ1-2; D might be TRBD1 (6 bases). Germline loops: CDR1 MNHEY, CDR2 SVGAGI. The CDR3 is made up of 15 amino acids. V lost 5 bases, J lost 2 bases, and 15 bases lay in between. CDR3 coding DNA: TGTGCCAGCAGTCTGAAAAGGGGGGGGAACTATGGCTACACCTTC. Its translation is CASSLKRGGNYGYTF.

The chain couples TRBV9 to TRBJ1-1, with 7 bases aligning to TRBD1. In germline, CDR1 is SGDLS, CDR2 YYNGEE. This CDR3 region has 16 residues. Trimming took 0 bases from V and 0 from J; bases not matched to a gene: 5. This CDR3 reads CASSVVRGRMNTEAFF. CDR3 nucleotide sequence: TGTGCCAGCAGCGTAGTCAGGGGGAGGATGAACACTGAAGCTTTCTTT. Looking up the rest from reference TRBV9 and TRBJ1-1 gives the full variable domain: DSGVTQTPKHLITATGQRVTLRCSPRSGDLSVYWYQQSLDQGLQFLIQYYNGEERAKGNILERFSAQQFPDLHSELNLSSLELGDSALYFCASSVVRGRMNTEAFFGQGTRLTVV.

The chain is built from TRBV7-3 and TRBJ2-3; 9 nucleotides agree with TRBD2. Per the germline V gene, CDR1 is SGHTA and CDR2 is FQGTGA. Germline trimming cut 3 bases from V and 5 bases from J; bases unmatched to any gene: 6. CDR3 length: 15 amino acids. CDR3 amino acids: CASSFNSGGRDTQYF. DNA for the CDR3: TGTGCCAGCAGCTTTAATAGCGGGGGCAGAGATACGCAGTATTTT.

J is TRBJ2-5 and V is TRBV12-3 or TRBV12-4; the D is unclear. V lost 6 bases and J 6 bases, leaving 8 bases between the germline ends. The CDR3 runs 11 residues. In DNA form, the CDR3 reads TGTGCCAGCAGCCCTAGTCAGACCCAGTACTTC. Amino acid sequence: CASSPSQTQYF.

The chain has TRBV5-4 and TRBJ2-3, with 12 bases lining up with TRBD2. The V segment lost 7 bases and the J segment 1 base; nucleotides outside the gene matches: 7. Germline V gives CDR1 SGHNT, CDR2 YYREEE (reference sequence). The CDR3 covers 16 residues. CDR3: CASGLAGGRGTDTQYF. The CDR3, as DNA: TGTGCCAGCGGTCTAGCGGGGGGGCGGGGCACAGATACGCAGTATTTT.

This clone was picked up a small number of times. The genes are TRBV5-4 and TRBJ1-4; the D gene is possibly TRBD1 (6 bases). V was shortened by 4 bases and J by 4 bases, with 11 bases between the two germline ends. The CDR3 totals 14 residues. Germline V lookup: CDR1 SGHNT, CDR2 YYREEE (reference sequence). The CDR3 sequence is CASSRTGLNEKLFF. The CDR3 nucleotides read TGTGCCAGCAGCCGTACAGGGCTTAATGAAAAACTGTTTTTT.

The V and J genes are TRBV19 and TRBJ2-3, with a weak D call TRBD1 (5 bases). The CDR3 is made up of 15 amino acids. Trimming pared 7 bases from V and 3 bases from J, leaving 17 bases between. Germline CDR1 and CDR2: LNHDA and SQIVND (reference sequence). CDR3 sequence: CASIQGQGFTDTQYF. The CDR3 DNA sequence: TGTGCCAGTATCCAAGGGCAGGGCTTTACAGATACGCAGTATTTT.

The chain uses TRBV6-2 or TRBV6-3 and TRBJ1-1; maybe TRBD1 (5 bases). This CDR3 comprises 15 residues. V lost 6 bases, J lost 4 bases, and 18 bases lay in between. The germline V gene has CDR1 MNHEY and CDR2 SVGEGT. The CDR3 sequence is CASSPWGQGSTEAFF. The DNA of the CDR3 is TGTGCCAGCAGCCCATGGGGCCAGGGAAGCACTGAAGCTTTCTTT.

V gene TRBV6-6 combines with J gene TRBJ1-1; no reliable D call. The V gene's germline CDR1 is MNHNY and CDR2 SVGAGI (reference sequence). The CDR3 is 11 residues long. V lost 2 bases, J lost 7 bases, and 5 bases lay in between. The CDR3 sequence is CASSYRDEAFF. For the CDR3, the DNA is TGTGCCAGCAGTTACCGGGATGAAGCTTTCTTT.

This chain connects TRBV6-2 or TRBV6-3 to TRBJ2-7, with D hard to call. Per germline, CDR1 MNHEY and CDR2 SVGEGT. The CDR3 length is 12 residues. Trimming pared 2 bases from V and 4 bases from J, leaving 6 bases between. DNA of the CDR3: TGTGCCAGCAGTTACGACACGTACGAGCAGTACTTC. Residues: CASSYDTYEQYF.